The T cell receptor beta chain under discussion was sequenced for a study of T cells in tumors after PD-1 blockade. At the level of the study: On average, peripheral blood gave some 110,000 TCR templates and 30,000 to 40,000 unique clonotypes. Broader study findings: About 41% of tumor TCR clonotypes were also found in blood.

TCRdb keeps only in-frame clones here, not all; method: immunoSEQ multiplex PCR. The sample shows about 59,000 clones, around 80% of them seen only once. A word on this clone: Its antigen is still unknown.

This CDR3 region has 16 residues. V shed 0 bases and J shed 0 bases, with 10 bases lying between them. Per the germline V gene, CDR1 is SGDLS and CDR2 is YYNGEE. V is TRBV9 and J is TRBJ1-3; D not certain. The material sequenced was PBMCs, taken before anti-PD-1 treatment. This TCR came from a human donor with basal cell carcinoma. The DNA of the CDR3 is TGTGCCAGCAGCGTAGCCGGGGTGTTCTCTGGAAACACCATATATTTT. This codes for CASSVAGVFSGNTIYF. The full variable domain, rest sourced from reference TRBV9 and TRBJ1-3, is DSGVTQTPKHLITATGQRVTLRCSPRSGDLSVYWYQQSLDQGLQFLIQYYNGEERAKGNILERFSAQQFPDLHSELNLSSLELGDSALYFCASSVAGVFSGNTIYFGEGSWLTVV.